This entry describes one TCR beta chain. The source of the sample is a study of technical replicates of blood from a handful of donors. The method was immunoSEQ multiplex PCR; TCRdb's version includes in-frame clones alone and lacks a portion of them. Seen here are 15,000 to 20,000 clones, about nine tenths observed once, and the top ten hold around 13%. This CDR3 is built from 15 residues. V shed 1 base and J 8 bases; nucleotides not matched to a gene: 11. CDR1 and CDR2 from the germline V gene are SGDLS and YYNGEE. Sequencing was performed on PBMCs. The chain has TRBV9 and TRBJ1-2, with 7 bases identical to TRBD1. The source of this sequence is a human donor in good health. CDR3 coding DNA: TGTGCCAGCAGCGTATTGTGGGACAGCTCCGAGGGCTACACCTTC. Translating it yields CASSVLWDSSEGYTF. The variable domain in full, completed from reference TRBV9 and TRBJ1-2, reads DSGVTQTPKHLITATGQRVTLRCSPRSGDLSVYWYQQSLDQGLQFLIQYYNGEERAKGNILERFSAQQFPDLHSELNLSSLELGDSALYFCASSVLWDSSEGYTFGSGTRLTVV.